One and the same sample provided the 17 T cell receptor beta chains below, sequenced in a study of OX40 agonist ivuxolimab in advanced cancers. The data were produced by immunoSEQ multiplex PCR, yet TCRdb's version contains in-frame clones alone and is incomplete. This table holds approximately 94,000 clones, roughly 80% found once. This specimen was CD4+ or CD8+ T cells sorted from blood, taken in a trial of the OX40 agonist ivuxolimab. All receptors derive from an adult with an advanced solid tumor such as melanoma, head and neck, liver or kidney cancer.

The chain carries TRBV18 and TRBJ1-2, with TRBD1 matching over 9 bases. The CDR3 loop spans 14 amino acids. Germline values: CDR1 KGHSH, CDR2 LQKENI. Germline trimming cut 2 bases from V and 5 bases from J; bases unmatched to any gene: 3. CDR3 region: CASSPGTGYYGYTF. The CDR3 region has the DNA TGTGCCAGCTCACCAGGGACAGGGTATTATGGCTACACCTTC.

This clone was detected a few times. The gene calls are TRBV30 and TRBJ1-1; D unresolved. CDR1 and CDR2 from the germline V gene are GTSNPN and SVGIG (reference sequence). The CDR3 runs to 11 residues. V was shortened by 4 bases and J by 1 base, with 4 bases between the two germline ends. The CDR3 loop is CAWKQNTEAFF. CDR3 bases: TGTGCCTGGAAACAGAACACTGAAGCTTTCTTT.

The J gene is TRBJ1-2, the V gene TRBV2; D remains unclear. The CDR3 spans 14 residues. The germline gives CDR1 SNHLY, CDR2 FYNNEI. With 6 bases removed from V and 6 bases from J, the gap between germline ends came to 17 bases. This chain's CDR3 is CASSADWGDDGYTF. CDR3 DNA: TGTGCCAGCAGCGCAGATTGGGGAGATGATGGCTACACCTTC.

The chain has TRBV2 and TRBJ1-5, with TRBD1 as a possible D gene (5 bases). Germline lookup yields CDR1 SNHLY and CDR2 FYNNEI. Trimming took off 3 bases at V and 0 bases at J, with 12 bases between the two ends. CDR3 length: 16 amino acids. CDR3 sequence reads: CASSDRGTYSNQPQHF. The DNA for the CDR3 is TGTGCCAGCAGTGATCGGGGGACTTATAGCAATCAGCCCCAGCATTTT. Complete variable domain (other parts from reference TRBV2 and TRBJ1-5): EPEVTQTPSHQVTQMGQEVILRCVPISNHLYFYWYRQILGQKVEFLVSFYNNEISEKSEIFDDQFSVERPDGSNFTLKIRSTKLEDSAMYFCASSDRGTYSNQPQHFGDGTRLSIL.

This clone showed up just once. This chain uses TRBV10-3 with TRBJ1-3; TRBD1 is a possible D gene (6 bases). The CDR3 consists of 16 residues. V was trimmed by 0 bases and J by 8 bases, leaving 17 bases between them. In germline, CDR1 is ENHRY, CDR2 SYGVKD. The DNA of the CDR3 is TGTGCCATCAGTGAGTCGATTCCAGGGGTTGTAGACACCATATATTTT. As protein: CAISESIPGVVDTIYF.

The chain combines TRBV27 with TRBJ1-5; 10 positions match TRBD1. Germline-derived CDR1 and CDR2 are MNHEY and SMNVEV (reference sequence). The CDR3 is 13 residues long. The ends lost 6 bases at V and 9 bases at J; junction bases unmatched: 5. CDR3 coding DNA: TGTGCCAGCAGCAGACAGGGGGCAGGGCCCCAGCATTTT. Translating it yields CASSRQGAGPQHF.

The CDR3 reads CASSFDPKTGGETQYF. CDR3 DNA: TGTGCCAGCAGCTTCGACCCAAAGACTGGGGGAGAGACCCAGTACTTC. The chain employs TRBV7-8 and TRBJ2-5; the D gene could be TRBD1 or TRBD2 (5 bases each). The CDR3 covers 16 residues. The V end lost 3 bases, the J end lost 4 bases, and 18 bases lay between the germline ends. Looked up from germline, CDR1 is SGHVS and CDR2 is FQNEAQ.

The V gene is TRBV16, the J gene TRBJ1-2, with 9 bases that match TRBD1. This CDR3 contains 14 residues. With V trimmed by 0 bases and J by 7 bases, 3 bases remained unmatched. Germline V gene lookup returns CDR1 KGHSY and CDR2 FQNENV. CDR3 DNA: TGTGCCAGCAGCCAATCGTGGGACAGGGCTGGCTACACCTTC. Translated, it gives CASSQSWDRAGYTF. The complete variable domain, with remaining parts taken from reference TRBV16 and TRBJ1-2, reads GEEVAQTPKHLVRGEGQKAKLYCAPIKGHSYVFWYQQVLKNEFKFLISFQNENVFDETGMPKERFSAKCLPNSPCSLEIQATKLEDSAVYFCASSQSWDRAGYTFGSGTRLTVV.

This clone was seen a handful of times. CDR3 DNA sequence: TGTGCCAGCTCACCCGGAGACAGGCAGCCCCAGCATTTT. Residues: CASSPGDRQPQHF. The chain combines TRBV18 with TRBJ1-5, with TRBD1 as a possible D gene (6 bases). Germline-derived CDR1 and CDR2 are KGHSH and LQKENI. Trimming left V 3 bases short and J 7 bases short, with 10 bases between. This CDR3 has 13 residues.

The CDR3 DNA sequence: TGTGCCAGCAGTGGGGGGCACTTAAACACCATATATTTT. This translates into CASSGGHLNTIYF. The chain links TRBV28 to TRBJ1-3; D might be TRBD1 (6 bases). This CDR3 has 13 amino acids. Trimming shortened V by 5 bases and J by 6 bases, and 11 bases separated the two germline ends. Per the germline V gene, CDR1 is MDHEN and CDR2 is SYDVKM.

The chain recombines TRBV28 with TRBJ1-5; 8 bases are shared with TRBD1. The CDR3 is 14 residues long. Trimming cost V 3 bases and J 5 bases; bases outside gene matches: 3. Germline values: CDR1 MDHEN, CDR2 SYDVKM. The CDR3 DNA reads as TGTGCCAGCAGTTTGGACAGGGACGATCAGCCCCAGCATTTT. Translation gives CASSLDRDDQPQHF.

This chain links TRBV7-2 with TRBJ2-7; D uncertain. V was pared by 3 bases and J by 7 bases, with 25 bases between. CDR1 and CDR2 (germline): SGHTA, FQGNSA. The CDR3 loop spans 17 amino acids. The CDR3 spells CTSSFPDGRFTVGEQYF. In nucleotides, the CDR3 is TGTACCAGCAGCTTTCCGGACGGTCGTTTCACGGTGGGGGAGCAGTACTTC.

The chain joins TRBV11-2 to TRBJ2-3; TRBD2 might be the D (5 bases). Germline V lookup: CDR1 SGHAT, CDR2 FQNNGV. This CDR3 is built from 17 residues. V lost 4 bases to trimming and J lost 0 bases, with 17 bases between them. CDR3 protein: CASSSRTYGRSTDTQYF. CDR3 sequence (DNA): TGTGCCAGCAGCTCACGGACTTACGGACGAAGCACAGATACGCAGTATTTT.

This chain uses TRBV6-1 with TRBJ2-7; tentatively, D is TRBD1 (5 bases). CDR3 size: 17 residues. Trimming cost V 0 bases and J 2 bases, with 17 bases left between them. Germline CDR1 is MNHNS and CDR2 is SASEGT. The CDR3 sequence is CASSEAPQGTLPYEQYF. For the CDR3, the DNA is TGTGCCAGCAGTGAAGCTCCCCAGGGAACCCTCCCCTACGAGCAGTACTTC.

The CDR3 reads CASTQLGGEHSPLHF. In DNA form, the CDR3 reads TGTGCCAGCACCCAGTTAGGCGGAGAACATTCACCCCTCCACTTT. The chain couples TRBV6-6 to TRBJ1-6; D gene unclear. This CDR3 comprises 15 residues. V lost 7 bases and J 8 bases, leaving 18 bases between the germline ends. CDR1 is MNHNY, CDR2 SVGAGI, per germline (reference sequence).

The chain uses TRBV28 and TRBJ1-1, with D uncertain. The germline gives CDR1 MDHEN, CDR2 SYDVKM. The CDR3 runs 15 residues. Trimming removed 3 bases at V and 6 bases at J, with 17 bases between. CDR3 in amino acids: CASSFSGYSKAEAFF. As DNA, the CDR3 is TGTGCCAGCAGTTTTTCCGGGTACAGTAAGGCTGAAGCTTTCTTT.

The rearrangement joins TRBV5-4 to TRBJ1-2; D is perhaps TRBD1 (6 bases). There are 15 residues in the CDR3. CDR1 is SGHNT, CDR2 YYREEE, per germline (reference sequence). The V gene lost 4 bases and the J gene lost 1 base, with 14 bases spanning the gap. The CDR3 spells CASSSGGTNNYGYTF. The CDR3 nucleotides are TGTGCCAGCAGCAGTGGGGGGACAAATAACTATGGCTACACCTTC.